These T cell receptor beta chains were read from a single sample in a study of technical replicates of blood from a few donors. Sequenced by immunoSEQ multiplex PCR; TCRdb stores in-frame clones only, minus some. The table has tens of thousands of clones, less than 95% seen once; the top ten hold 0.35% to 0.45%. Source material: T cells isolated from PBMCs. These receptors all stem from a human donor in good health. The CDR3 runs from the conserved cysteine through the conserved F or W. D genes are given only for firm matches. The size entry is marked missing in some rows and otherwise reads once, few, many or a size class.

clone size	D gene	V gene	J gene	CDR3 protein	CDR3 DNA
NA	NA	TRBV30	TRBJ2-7	CAYNLGLSSGEQYF	TGTGCCTACAATCTCGGACTATCCTCTGGCGAGCAGTACTTC
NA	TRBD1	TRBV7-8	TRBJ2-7	CASSLALRPLRDRGDEQYF	TGTGCCAGCAGCTTAGCGTTACGGCCTCTTAGGGACAGGGGGGACGAGCAGTACTTC
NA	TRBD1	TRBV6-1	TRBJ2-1	CASSEIQGVSYNEQFF	TGTGCCAGCAGTGAGATACAGGGGGTATCCTACAATGAGCAGTTCTTC
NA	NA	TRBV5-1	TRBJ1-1	CASSWGGEDTEAFF	TGCGCCAGCAGCTGGGGAGGGGAAGACACTGAAGCTTTCTTT
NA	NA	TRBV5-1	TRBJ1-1	CASSWDPEVGDTEAFF	TGCGCCAGCAGCTGGGATCCGGAGGTTGGAGACACTGAAGCTTTCTTT
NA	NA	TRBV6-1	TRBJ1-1	CASSEAGMNTEAFF	TGTGCCAGCAGTGAAGCCGGGATGAACACTGAAGCTTTCTTT
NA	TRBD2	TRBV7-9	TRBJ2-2	CASSFLSSGFGELFF	TGTGCCAGCAGCTTTCTATCTAGCGGTTTCGGGGAGCTGTTTTTT
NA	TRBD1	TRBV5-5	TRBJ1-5	CASSLGTGRNQPQHF	TGTGCCAGCAGCTTGGGGACAGGGAGAAATCAGCCCCAGCATTTT
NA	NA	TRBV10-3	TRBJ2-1	CAISESPGRAHNEQFF	TGTGCCATCAGTGAGTCGCCCGGCAGGGCCCACAATGAGCAGTTCTTC
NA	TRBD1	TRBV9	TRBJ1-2	CASSPGDRGGYTF	TGTGCCAGCAGCCCCGGCGACAGGGGGGGCTACACCTTC
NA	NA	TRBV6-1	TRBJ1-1	CASSGLVIGTEAFF	TGTGCCAGCAGTGGACTGGTAATTGGCACTGAAGCTTTCTTT
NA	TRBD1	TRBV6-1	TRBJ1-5	CASSAGQGNQPQHF	TGTGCCAGCAGCGCGGGACAGGGCAATCAGCCCCAGCATTTT
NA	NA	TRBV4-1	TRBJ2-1	CASSQVWTSINEQFF	TGCGCCAGCAGCCAAGTATGGACTTCCATCAATGAGCAGTTCTTC
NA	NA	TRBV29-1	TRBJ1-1	CSATHVRSTEAFF	TGCAGCGCTACTCACGTGCGAAGCACTGAAGCTTTCTTT
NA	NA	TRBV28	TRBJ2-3	CASLQVPTDTQYF	TGTGCCAGCCTCCAGGTTCCCACAGATACGCAGTATTTT
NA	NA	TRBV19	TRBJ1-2	CASSIDVVGGSYGYTF	TGTGCCAGTAGTATAGACGTCGTGGGGGGGAGCTATGGCTACACCTTC
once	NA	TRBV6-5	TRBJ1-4	CASSGGAYEKLFF	TGTGCCAGCAGTGGGGGGGCTTACGAAAAACTGTTTTTT
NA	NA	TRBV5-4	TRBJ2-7	CASSPGSPGEQYF	TGTGCCAGCAGTCCAGGCTCCCCGGGAGAGCAGTACTTC
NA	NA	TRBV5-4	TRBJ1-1	CASRMGHLDNTEAFF	TGTGCCAGCAGAATGGGACACTTAGACAACACTGAAGCTTTCTTT
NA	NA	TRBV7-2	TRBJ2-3	CASSLERRRGTDTQYF	TGTGCCAGCAGCTTGGAACGGAGAAGGGGGACAGATACGCAGTATTTT
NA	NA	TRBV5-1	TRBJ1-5	CASSLEPGEQPQHF	TGCGCCAGCAGCTTGGAGCCAGGGGAACAGCCCCAGCATTTT
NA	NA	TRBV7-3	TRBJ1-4	CASSLTGQEGEKLFF	TGTGCCAGCAGCTTAACAGGCCAGGAGGGTGAAAAACTGTTTTTT
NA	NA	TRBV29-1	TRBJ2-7	CSGIQDYEQYF	TGCAGCGGAATTCAGGACTACGAGCAGTACTTC
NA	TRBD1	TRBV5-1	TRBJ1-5	CASSPQGAYQPQHF	TGCGCCAGCAGCCCACAGGGGGCATATCAGCCCCAGCATTTT
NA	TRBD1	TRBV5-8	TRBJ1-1	CASSLALGGPEAFF	TGTGCCAGCAGCTTGGCCTTAGGGGGCCCTGAAGCTTTCTTT
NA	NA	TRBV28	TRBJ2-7	CASTLRGVHEQYF	TGTGCCAGCACTCTAAGGGGTGTCCACGAGCAGTACTTC
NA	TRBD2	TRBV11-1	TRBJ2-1	CASSLAISGRNEQFF	TGTGCCAGCAGCTTAGCGATTAGCGGGAGGAATGAGCAGTTCTTC
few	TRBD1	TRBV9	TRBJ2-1	CASSHQGQVEQFF	TGTGCCAGCAGCCACCAAGGACAGGTTGAGCAGTTCTTC
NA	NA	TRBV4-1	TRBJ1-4	CASGQMDGSSNEKLFF	TGCGCCAGCGGACAAATGGACGGAAGCTCTAATGAAAAACTGTTTTTT
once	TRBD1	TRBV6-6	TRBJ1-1	CASRGSGTGGTEAFF	TGTGCCAGCAGGGGATCCGGGACAGGGGGCACTGAAGCTTTCTTT
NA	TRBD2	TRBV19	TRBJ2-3	CASSGTSGSTDTQYF	TGTGCCAGTAGTGGCACTAGCGGCTCCACAGATACGCAGTATTTT
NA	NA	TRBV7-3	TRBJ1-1	CASSSEATATEAFF	TGTGCCAGCAGCTCCGAGGCCACGGCCACTGAAGCTTTCTTT
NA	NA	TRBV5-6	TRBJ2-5	CASSLSESGETQYF	TGTGCCAGCAGCTTGTCTGAGTCGGGGGAGACCCAGTACTTC
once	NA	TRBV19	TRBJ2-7	CASSLQGLTSEQYF	TGTGCCAGTAGCTTACAGGGCCTCACCAGCGAGCAGTACTTC
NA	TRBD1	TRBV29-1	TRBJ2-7	CSVTRDSYEQYF	TGCAGCGTTACCCGGGACAGTTACGAGCAGTACTTC
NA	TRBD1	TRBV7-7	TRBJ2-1	CASSSDRGGFNEQFF	TGTGCCAGCAGCTCGGACAGGGGGGGATTCAATGAGCAGTTCTTC
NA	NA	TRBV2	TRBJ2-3	CASSGQWGGTDTQYF	TGTGCCAGCAGTGGACAGTGGGGCGGCACAGATACGCAGTATTTT
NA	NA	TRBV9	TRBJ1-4	CASSVDTGPEKLFF	TGTGCCAGCAGCGTAGATACAGGGCCTGAAAAACTGTTTTTT
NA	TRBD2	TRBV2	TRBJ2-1	CASSGTSGRTEQFF	TGTGCCAGCAGTGGGACTAGCGGGAGGACTGAGCAGTTCTTC
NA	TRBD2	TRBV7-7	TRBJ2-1	CASSLDHYLAGYNEQFF	TGTGCTAGCAGCTTAGATCATTACCTAGCGGGGTACAATGAGCAGTTCTTC
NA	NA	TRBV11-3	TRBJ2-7	CASGTTVYEQYF	TGTGCCAGCGGAACCACAGTCTACGAGCAGTACTTC
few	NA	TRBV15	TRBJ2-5	CATSRDEETQYF	TGTGCCACCAGCAGAGATGAGGAGACCCAGTACTTC
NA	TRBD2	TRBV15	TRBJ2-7	CATSRPGLANYEQYF	TGTGCCACCAGCAGACCGGGACTAGCTAACTACGAGCAGTACTTC